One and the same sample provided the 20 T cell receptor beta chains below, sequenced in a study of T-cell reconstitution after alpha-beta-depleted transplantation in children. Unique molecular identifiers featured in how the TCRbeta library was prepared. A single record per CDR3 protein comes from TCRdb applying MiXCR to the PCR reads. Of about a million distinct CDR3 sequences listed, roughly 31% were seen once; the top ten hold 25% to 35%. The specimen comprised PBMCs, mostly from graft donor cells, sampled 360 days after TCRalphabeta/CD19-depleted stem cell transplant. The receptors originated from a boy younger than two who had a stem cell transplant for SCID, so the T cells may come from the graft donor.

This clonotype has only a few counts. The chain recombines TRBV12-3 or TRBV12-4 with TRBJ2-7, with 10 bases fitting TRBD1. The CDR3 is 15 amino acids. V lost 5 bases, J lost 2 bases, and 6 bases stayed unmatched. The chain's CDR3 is CASSRQGASTYEQYF. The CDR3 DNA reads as TGTGCCAGCAGTAGACAGGGGGCCTCTACCTACGAGCAGTACTTC.

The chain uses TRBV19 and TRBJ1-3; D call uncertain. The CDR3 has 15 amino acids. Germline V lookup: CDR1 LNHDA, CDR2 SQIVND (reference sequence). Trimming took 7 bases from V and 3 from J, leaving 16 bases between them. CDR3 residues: CASTLRKGRGNTIYF. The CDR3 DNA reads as TGTGCCAGTACCTTACGGAAGGGCCGTGGAAACACCATATATTTT.

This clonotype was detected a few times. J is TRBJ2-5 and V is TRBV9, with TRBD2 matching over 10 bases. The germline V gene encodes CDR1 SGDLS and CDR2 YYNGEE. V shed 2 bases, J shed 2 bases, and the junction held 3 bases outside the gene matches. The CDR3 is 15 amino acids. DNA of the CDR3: TGTGCCAGCAGCGTTAGCGGGGGGTATCAAGAGACCCAGTACTTC. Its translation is CASSVSGGYQETQYF. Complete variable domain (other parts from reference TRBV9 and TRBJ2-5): DSGVTQTPKHLITATGQRVTLRCSPRSGDLSVYWYQQSLDQGLQFLIQYYNGEERAKGNILERFSAQQFPDLHSELNLSSLELGDSALYFCASSVSGGYQETQYFGPGTRLLVL.

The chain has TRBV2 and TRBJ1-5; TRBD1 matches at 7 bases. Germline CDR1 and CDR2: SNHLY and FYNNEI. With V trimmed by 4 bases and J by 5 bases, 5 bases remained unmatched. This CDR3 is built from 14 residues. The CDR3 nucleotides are TGTGCCAGCAGTGGACAGGGAAGGTATCAGCCCCAGCATTTT. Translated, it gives CASSGQGRYQPQHF.

CDR3 amino acids: CASSLGGQYRGIRGYTF. The CDR3 nucleotides are TGTGCCAGCAGTTTAGGGGGACAGTACAGGGGAATAAGAGGCTACACCTTC. The chain is built from TRBV12-3 or TRBV12-4 and TRBJ1-2, with 7 bases lining up with TRBD1. After removal of 1 base from V and 8 bases from J, the junction contained 16 bases not matched to a gene. CDR3 size: 17 residues.

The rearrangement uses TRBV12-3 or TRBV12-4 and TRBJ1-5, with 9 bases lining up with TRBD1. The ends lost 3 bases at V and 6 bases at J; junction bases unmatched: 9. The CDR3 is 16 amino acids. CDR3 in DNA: TGTGCCAGCAGTTTGGGGACAGGGAACGGGGCTCAGCCCCAGCATTTT. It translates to CASSLGTGNGAQPQHF.

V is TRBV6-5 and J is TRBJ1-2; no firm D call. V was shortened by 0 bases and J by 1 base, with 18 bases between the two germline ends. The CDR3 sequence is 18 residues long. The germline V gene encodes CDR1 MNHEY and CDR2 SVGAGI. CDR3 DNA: TGTGCCAGCAGTTACTCGCTATTCCAGGAACGAAGTAACTATGGCTACACCTTC. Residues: CASSYSLFQERSNYGYTF.

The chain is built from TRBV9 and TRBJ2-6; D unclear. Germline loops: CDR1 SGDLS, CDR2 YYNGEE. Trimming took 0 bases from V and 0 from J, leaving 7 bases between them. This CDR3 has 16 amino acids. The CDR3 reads CASSVGLGSGANVLTF. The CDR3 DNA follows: TGTGCCAGCAGCGTAGGGTTGGGCTCTGGGGCCAACGTCCTGACTTTC.

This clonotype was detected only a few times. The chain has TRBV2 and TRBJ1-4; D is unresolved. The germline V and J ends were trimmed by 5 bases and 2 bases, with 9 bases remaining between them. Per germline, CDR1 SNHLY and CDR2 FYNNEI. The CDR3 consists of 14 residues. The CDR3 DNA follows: TGTGCCAGCAGTTACGGACGGACTAATGAAAAACTGTTTTTT. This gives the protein CASSYGRTNEKLFF.

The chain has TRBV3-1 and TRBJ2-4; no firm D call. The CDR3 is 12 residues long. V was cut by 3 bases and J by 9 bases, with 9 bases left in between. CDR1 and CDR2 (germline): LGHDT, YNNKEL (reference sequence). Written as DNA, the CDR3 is TGTGCCAGCAGCCATGGGCCCGGCATTCAGTACTTC. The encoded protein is CASSHGPGIQYF.

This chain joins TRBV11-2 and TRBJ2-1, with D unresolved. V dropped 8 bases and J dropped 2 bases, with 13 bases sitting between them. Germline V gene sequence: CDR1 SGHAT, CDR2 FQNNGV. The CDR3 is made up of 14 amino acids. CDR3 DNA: TGTGCCAGCCCCTGGGCCTCCCCCTACAATGAGCAGTTCTTC. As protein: CASPWASPYNEQFF.

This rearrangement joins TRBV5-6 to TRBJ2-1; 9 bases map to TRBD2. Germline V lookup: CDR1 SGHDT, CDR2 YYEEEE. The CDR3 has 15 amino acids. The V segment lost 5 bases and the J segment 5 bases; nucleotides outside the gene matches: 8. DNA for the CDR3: TGTGCCAGCAGAGAGGGCGGCGGGGGGGACAATGAGCAGTTCTTC. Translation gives CASREGGGGDNEQFF.

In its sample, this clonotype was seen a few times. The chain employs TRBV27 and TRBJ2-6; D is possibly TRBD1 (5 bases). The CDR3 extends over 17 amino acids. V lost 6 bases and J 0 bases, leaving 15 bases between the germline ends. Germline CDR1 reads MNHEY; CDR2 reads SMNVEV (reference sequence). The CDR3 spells CASSLRWGNSGANVLTF. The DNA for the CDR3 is TGTGCCAGCAGCCTCCGGTGGGGCAACTCTGGGGCCAACGTCCTGACTTTC.

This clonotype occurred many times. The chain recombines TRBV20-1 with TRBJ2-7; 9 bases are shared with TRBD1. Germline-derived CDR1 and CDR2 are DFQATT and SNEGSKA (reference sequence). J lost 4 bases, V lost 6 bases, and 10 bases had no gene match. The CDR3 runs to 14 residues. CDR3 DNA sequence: TGCAGTGCCGGTGGCACAGGGGGCATGTACGAGCAGTACTTC. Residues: CSAGGTGGMYEQYF.

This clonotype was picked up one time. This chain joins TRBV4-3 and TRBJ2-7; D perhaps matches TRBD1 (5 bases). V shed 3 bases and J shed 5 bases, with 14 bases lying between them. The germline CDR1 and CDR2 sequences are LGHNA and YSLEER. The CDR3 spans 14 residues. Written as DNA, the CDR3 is TGCGCCAGCAGCCAGGGCCGACAGAGCAACGAGCAGTACTTC. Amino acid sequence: CASSQGRQSNEQYF.

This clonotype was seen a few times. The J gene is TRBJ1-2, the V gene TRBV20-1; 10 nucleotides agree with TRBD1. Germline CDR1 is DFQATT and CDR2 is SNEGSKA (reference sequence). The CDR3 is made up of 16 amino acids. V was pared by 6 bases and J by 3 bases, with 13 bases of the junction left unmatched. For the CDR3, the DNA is TGCAGTGCAGGGCACCGAGACAGGGGGCTCGACTATGGCTACACCTTC. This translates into CSAGHRDRGLDYGYTF.

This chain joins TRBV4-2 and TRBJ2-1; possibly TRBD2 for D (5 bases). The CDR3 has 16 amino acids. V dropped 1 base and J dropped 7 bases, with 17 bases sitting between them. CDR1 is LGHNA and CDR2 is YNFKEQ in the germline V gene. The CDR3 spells CASSQATRAARNEQFF. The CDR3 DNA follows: TGTGCCAGCAGCCAAGCAACTCGAGCGGCGAGGAATGAGCAGTTCTTC.

The CDR3 sequence is CASSQDEASGGHGDGELFF. The CDR3 nucleotides are TGCGCCAGCAGCCAAGATGAGGCTAGCGGGGGACACGGGGACGGGGAGCTGTTTTTT. This chain uses TRBV4-3 with TRBJ2-2, with 10 bases aligning to TRBD2. With V trimmed by 0 bases and J by 7 bases, 14 bases remained unmatched. The CDR3 totals 19 residues. Germline V gene data show CDR1 as LGHNA and CDR2 as YSLEER.

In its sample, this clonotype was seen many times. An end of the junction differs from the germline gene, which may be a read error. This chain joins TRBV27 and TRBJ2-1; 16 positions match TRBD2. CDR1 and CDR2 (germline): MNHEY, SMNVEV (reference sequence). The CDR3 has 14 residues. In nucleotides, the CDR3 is TGCGCCAGCAGGGGACTAGCGGGGGGGAATGAGCAGTTCTTC. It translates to CASRGLAGGNEQFF.

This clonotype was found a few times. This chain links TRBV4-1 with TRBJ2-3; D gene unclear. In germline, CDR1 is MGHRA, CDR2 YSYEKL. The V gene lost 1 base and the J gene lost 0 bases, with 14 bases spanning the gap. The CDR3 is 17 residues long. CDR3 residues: CASSQVGWRTSTDTQYF. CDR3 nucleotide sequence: TGCGCCAGCAGCCAAGTAGGTTGGCGGACCAGCACAGATACGCAGTATTTT.